The 9 T cell receptor beta chains below were found in one sample sequenced in a study of CD8+CD57+ T cells in acquired aplastic anemia listed by TCRdb under 2018. TCRdb records Illumina HiSeq 2000 as the sequencer. Genomic DNA was used as template for profiling of TCR beta VDJ combinations and CDR3 sequences. TCRdb reworked the public reads: Q25 trimming with fastp, MiXCR clone assembly, productive beta chains retained. Under each unique CDR3 protein, matching rows form one entry showing the most common genes and DNA. This sample is represented by around 250,000 distinct CDR3 sequences; 65% to 90% of them were singletons. Over 35% of the sample is taken by the ten largest. Patients chosen for sequencing had shown expansion of CD8+CD57+ cells by flow cytometry. The sequenced material came from sorted CD4+, CD8+, or CD8+CD57+ T cells (not recorded which) from PBMCs. The origin of the receptors is a human donor with aplastic anemia.

Comments on this clonotype: Mismatch with germline at one junction end may stem from a read error. V is TRBV7-6 and J is TRBJ2-1, with 8 bases fitting TRBD2. The CDR3 is 16 amino acids. Germline CDR1 reads SGHVS; CDR2 reads FNYEAQ. The CDR3 coding sequence is TGTGCTAGCAGCGAGAAAAGAGGCGGGGGGTGCGATGAGCAGTTCTTC. It codes for CASSEKRGGGCDEQFF.

The chain recombines TRBV20-1 with TRBJ1-2; 8 bases match TRBD1. The CDR3 consists of 15 residues. The ends lost 3 bases at V and 3 bases at J; junction bases unmatched: 9. CDR1 and CDR2 from the germline V gene are DFQATT and SNEGSKA (reference sequence). The chain's CDR3 is CSASSSRGQDYGYTF. DNA for the CDR3: TGCAGTGCTAGTTCCTCCAGGGGGCAAGACTATGGCTACACCTTC.

Turning to this clonotype: The junction and the germline gene differ at one end; a read error may be behind it. J is TRBJ2-7 and V is TRBV5-4; TRBD2 matches at 13 bases. The CDR3 totals 14 residues. Germline V gives CDR1 SGHNT, CDR2 YYREEE (reference sequence). CDR3 sequence (DNA): TGTGCCAGCAGCCGACTAGCGGGGGGAGGCGAGCAGTGCTTC. Translation: CASSRLAGGGEQCF. Based on the CDR3 plus reference TRBV5-4 and TRBJ2-7, the full variable domain is ETGVTQSPTHLIKTRGQQVTLRCSSQSGHNTVSWYQQALGQGPQFIFQYYREEENGRGNFPPRFSGLQFPNYSSELNVNALELDDSALYLCASSRLAGGGEQCFGPGTRLTVT.

With regard to this clonotype: The junction does not match germline at one end; this may be a read error. J is TRBJ2-1 and V is TRBV7-7, with 8 bases matching TRBD1. Germline lookup yields CDR1 SSHAT and CDR2 FNYEAQ (reference sequence). The CDR3 has 15 residues. Here the CDR3 DNA reads TGTGCTAGCAGCTTGGCAGGGGGCGGTCGCGATGAGCAGTTCTTC. Protein product: CASSLAGGGRDEQFF.

This chain links TRBV2 with TRBJ2-3; D unresolved. The germline V gene encodes CDR1 SNHLY and CDR2 FYNNEI. Trimming left V 9 bases short and J 3 bases short, with 10 bases between. The CDR3 loop spans 12 amino acids. For the CDR3, the DNA is TGTGCCAGGGGCGTAGGGACAGATACGCAGTATTTT. It codes for CARGVGTDTQYF.

This CDR3 reads CASSLDLTINSGTFF. CDR3 nucleotide sequence: TGTGCCAGCAGCTTAGATCTCACTATTAACAGTGGAACATTCTTT. The chain carries TRBV7-2 and TRBJ1-1; D remains ambiguous. From germline, CDR1 is SGHTA and CDR2 FQGNSA. This CDR3 comprises 15 residues. Trimming took off 1 base at V and 14 bases at J, with 23 bases between the two ends.

This clonotype has a handful of counts. Relative to the germline gene, one junction end is altered; a read error may explain this. V is TRBV7-2 and J is TRBJ2-3, with D maybe TRBD1 (6 bases). This CDR3 is 14 amino acids long. Germline-derived CDR1 and CDR2 are SGHTA and FQGNSA. This CDR3 is CASSSRGAEEQLFF. As DNA, the CDR3 is TGTGCCAGCAGCTCCAGGGGTGCTGAAGAGCAGTTGTTCTTT.

A remark on this clonotype: It is likely a read error, because the conserved phenylalanine at the end of the CDR3 is missing. The limits of the CDR3 on the DNA are not certain, so only TCRdb's listed CDR3 is given. This sequence joins TRBV7-9 and TRBJ2-3; TRBD1, as called in the table, went unchecked against the DNA. The CDR3 region is 13 residues in length, termini included. Germline-derived CDR1 and CDR2 are SEHNR and FQNEAQ (reference sequence). CDR3 in amino acids: CASREGQGRPQNS.

The CDR3 spells CATGDRGSQPQHF. The CDR3 nucleotides are TGTGCCACCGGGGACAGGGGTAGTCAGCCCCAGCATTTT. The chain links TRBV15 to TRBJ1-5, with 10 positions matching TRBD1. CDR3 length equals 13 residues. Germline assignment: CDR1 LNHNV and CDR2 YYDKDF (reference sequence). The junction had 4 bases not matched to a gene; V was cut back by 8 bases and J by 6 bases.